This TCR beta chain was sequenced for a study of blood T cells in healthy people across ages (dated by TCRdb to the mid-2010s). Broadly, across the study: In model experiments, template switching captured roughly one uniquely barcoded TCR beta cDNA molecule for every two T cells. The donors were split into four age groups: young (average 16 years), middle-aged (roughly 39), aged (over 55) and long-lived (under 90). The study measured age-related changes in TCR beta repertoire diversity using deep sequencing normalized with unique cDNA molecular identifiers. For two donors (one aged 18 to 29 and one aged 80 or older), the study analyzed two additional independent replicas of 1 million unique cDNA reads from the same blood draw. To avoid experimental bias, donors of different ages were distributed randomly across sequencing lanes. The study at large found these results: As age increased, observed TCR beta diversity per million T cells dropped in a roughly linear way, and a significant reduction was already evident by age about 40. Because donor CMV infection status was unknown, age-related changes in expanded clonotypes were potentially confounded. Compared with the aged group, more naive CD4+ T cells, fewer expanded clones and increased TCR diversity were shown by the long-lived group, suggesting age selection. Because profiling used bulk unsorted PBMCs, naive and antigen-experienced compartments could not be compared conclusively. Estimates of total diversity from one million sequenced T cells were regarded as lower bounds and underestimates. The percentage of naive T cells measured by flow cytometry correlated strongly with observed TCR beta diversity.

The receptor library was made with 5' RACE. The sample was run on an Illumina HiSeq 2500. A second PCR of 7 to 11 cycles was performed with a sample-barcoded 5' primer and a J-beta primer mix. A template-switch 5' adaptor carrying 12 random nucleotides introduced a unique molecular identifier onto each TCR beta cDNA molecule. Each sample yielded at least 2.5 million CDR3-containing paired-end reads. All of the RNA was converted into first-strand cDNA using the Mint cDNA synthesis kit, with a TRBC-specific oligonucleotide serving as the primer. All cDNA was treated with uracil-DNA glycosylase and then went through a first 18-cycle PCR with the universal primers M1SS and BC2_uni_R. Per the source publication's procedure: For normalization, 1 million high-quality reads, each with a distinct molecular identifier, were randomly selected from each sample. Instead of being binned into consensus sequences, reads that shared molecular identifiers were thrown out. MiTCR, with a Q25 quality threshold and the strictest error-elimination algorithm, was used for CDR3 identification, clonotype clustering and error correction. Lower-bound total TCR beta diversity was estimated with a nonparametric unseen species model using Euler transformation. The raw public data were reprocessed by TCRdb itself: fastp quality trimming at Q25, MiXCR clonotype calling, in-frame beta chains only. Rows with one shared CDR3 protein collapse into an entry with the most common genes and DNA. In this record, the V and J calls reflect TCRdb's handling and not the investigators' own analysis. Recorded for this sample are roughly 1,500,000 distinct CDR3 sequences; roughly a third of them occurred a single time. Of the sample, around 11% falls within the top ten clones.

Systemically healthy Caucasian individuals from Russia, around 39 in total and aged about 6 to 95 years, were included as donors. Each donor gave approximately 9.3 milliliters of peripheral blood, collected into EDTA-treated Vacutainer tubes. Ficoll-Paque density-gradient centrifugation was used to isolate PBMCs, with at least 7 million obtained per sample. Trizol reagent was used to extract total RNA from the PBMCs, yielding at least 5 micrograms per sample. The percentages of naive CD45RAhigh/CD27high T cells were determined by flow cytometry on a PBMC aliquot from every donor. This clonotype came up a few times. What this receptor recognizes is not known. It has no much larger one-base neighbor in the sample; base qualities were not kept. CDR1 MNHEY and CDR2 SVGAGI are derived from the germline V gene. The CDR3 has 14 amino acids, counting the end cysteine and phenylalanine. CDR3 DNA only is kept here, 42 bases in frame from base 1. V is shortened by 5 bases, J by 6 bases, and the region joining them spans 14 bases.

Sequenced material: blood. The chain is encoded by TRBV6-5 joined to TRBJ2-1; matching of 7 bases hints at TRBD2 as the D gene. The receptor was derived from a woman aged 30 to 39 in good health. The CDR3 region has the sequence CASSDAGASNEQFF. The nucleotides read TGTGCCAGCAGTGACGCGGGGGCTTCCAATGAGCAGTTCTTC.